This T cell receptor beta chain was identified during a study of cytomegalovirus exposure and HLA in healthy donors. Amplification used 60 Vbeta primers and 13 Jbeta primers. The data were produced by immunoSEQ multiplex PCR, yet TCRdb's version contains in-frame clones alone and is incomplete. The repertoire holds under 150,000 clones, 73% seen once, with roughly 1.3% in the top ten. V gave up 4 bases and J gave up 3 bases; unmatched junction bases: 12. CDR1 SGHRS and CDR2 YFSETQ come from the germline V gene. The CDR3 runs 16 residues. The chain carries TRBV5-1 and TRBJ1-2; TRBD1 matches at 7 bases. Sequenced material: PBMCs. This clonotype was sampled from a woman aged 40 to 50 in good health and CMV-seronegative. The CDR3 here is CASSPRTGEGDYGYTF. In nucleotides, the CDR3 is TGCGCCAGCAGCCCCCGAACAGGGGAAGGTGACTATGGCTACACCTTC.